A single sample gave rise to the 19 T cell receptor beta chains below, sequenced in a study of T cell responses to AZD1222 COVID-19 vaccine. Data came from immunoSEQ multiplex PCR; TCRdb stores just in-frame clones and leaves some out. The sample contains approximately 91,000 clones, over 75% of which appear only once. Sequencing was performed on peripheral blood, taken on day 0 of AZD1222 vaccination. These receptors came from an adult in good health.

CDR3 DNA sequence: TGCAGCGTCCTTAGCTCCTACGAGCAGTACTTC. Translating it yields CSVLSSYEQYF. This chain connects TRBV29-1 to TRBJ2-7; D unclear. V was clipped by 6 bases and J by 0 bases, with 6 bases between them. This CDR3 has 11 amino acids. Germline values: CDR1 SQVTM, CDR2 ANQGSEA.

The chain is built from TRBV12-3 or TRBV12-4 and TRBJ2-1; 7 bases are shared with TRBD2. The CDR3 sequence is 13 residues long. Here the CDR3 reads CAIQSGGYNEQFF. CDR3 in DNA: TGTGCTATACAATCGGGGGGTTACAATGAGCAGTTCTTC.

The chain carries TRBV30 and TRBJ1-4; tentatively, D is TRBD1 (6 bases). The CDR3 has 16 residues. CDR1 is GTSNPN and CDR2 is SVGIG in the germline V gene (reference sequence). Trimming left V 1 base short and J 5 bases short, with 17 bases between. This CDR3 is CAWSGITGRTNEKLFF. DNA for the CDR3: TGTGCCTGGAGTGGGATTACAGGGAGGACGAATGAAAAACTGTTTTTT.

The V gene is TRBV5-4, the J gene TRBJ1-1; possible D gene TRBD1, 6 bases. Germline lookup yields CDR1 SGHNT and CDR2 YYREEE (reference sequence). The CDR3 length is 15 residues. Trimming removed 0 bases at V and 3 bases at J, with 12 bases between. The CDR3 here is CASSLEGGAHTEAFF. In DNA form, the CDR3 reads TGTGCCAGCAGCTTGGAAGGGGGGGCCCACACTGAAGCTTTCTTT.

This chain connects TRBV30 to TRBJ1-6, with TRBD1 matching 9 bases. This CDR3 contains 14 residues. V was clipped by 4 bases and J by 10 bases; unmatched bases: 8. CDR1 and CDR2 (germline): GTSNPN, SVGIG (reference sequence). The CDR3 spells CAWTGGQGRSPLHF. The CDR3, as DNA: TGTGCCTGGACCGGGGGACAGGGACGGTCACCCCTCCACTTT. The whole variable domain, remainder taken from reference TRBV30 and TRBJ1-6, is SQTIHQWPATLVQPVGSPLSLECTVEGTSNPNLYWYRQAAGRGLQLLFYSVGIGQISSEVPQNLSASRPQDRQFILSSKKLLLSDSGFYLCAWTGGQGRSPLHFGNGTRLTVT.

The gene calls are TRBV9 and TRBJ2-3, with 14 bases that match TRBD2. The CDR3 runs 18 residues. With 3 bases clipped from V and 1 base from J, the junction kept 7 bases outside the gene matches. Germline loops: CDR1 SGDLS, CDR2 YYNGEE. CDR3 amino acids: CASSGRLAGGPGTDTQYF. In nucleotides, the CDR3 is TGTGCCAGCAGCGGCCGACTAGCGGGGGGGCCGGGCACAGATACGCAGTATTTT.

The sample holds a few counts of this clone. The chain carries TRBV18 and TRBJ2-1, with no clear D. CDR1 and CDR2 from the germline V gene are KGHSH and LQKENI. The CDR3 totals 14 residues. V was trimmed by 5 bases and J by 7 bases, leaving 15 bases between them. CDR3 loop: CASSGNAVGNEQFF. The DNA for the CDR3 is TGTGCCAGCTCAGGGAACGCCGTGGGGAATGAGCAGTTCTTC.

This sequence joins TRBV9 and TRBJ1-1; 8 bases agree with TRBD1. J gave up 10 bases and V 4 bases, and 6 bases lay outside the gene matches. CDR1 and CDR2 from the germline V gene are SGDLS and YYNGEE. The CDR3 is 12 amino acids. DNA for the CDR3: TGTGCCAGCAGCTCGAGACAGGGGCGAGCTTTCTTT. It yields the protein CASSSRQGRAFF.

CDR3 bases: TGTGCCATCAGTGAGTCGAGGGACAGGGTAACAAGCAATCAGCCCCAGCATTTT. Its translation is CAISESRDRVTSNQPQHF. The J gene is TRBJ1-5, the V gene TRBV10-3, with 9 bases fitting TRBD1. V gave up 0 bases and J gave up 1 base; unmatched junction bases: 7. Germline CDR1 reads ENHRY; CDR2 reads SYGVKD. The CDR3 has 18 residues.

The chain combines TRBV7-9 with TRBJ2-7; no firm D call. The CDR3 totals 12 residues. Trimming removed 2 bases at V and 7 bases at J, with 9 bases between. The germline V gene has CDR1 SEHNR and CDR2 FQNEAQ (reference sequence). CDR3 bases: TGTGCCAGCAGCTTACCAGTTGGGGAGCAGTACTTC. Its protein product is CASSLPVGEQYF.

The gene calls are TRBV12-3 or TRBV12-4 and TRBJ1-1; D not certain. V shed 3 bases and J shed 1 base, with 6 bases lying between them. CDR3 length equals 13 residues. The CDR3 DNA sequence: TGTGCCAGCAGTTTCAACGGGAACACTGAAGCTTTCTTT. Amino acids: CASSFNGNTEAFF.

The chain employs TRBV5-4 and TRBJ1-4, with a weak D call TRBD1 (5 bases). V lost 0 bases, J lost 10 bases, and 10 bases lay in between. The CDR3 extends over 13 amino acids. The germline gives CDR1 SGHNT, CDR2 YYREEE (reference sequence). CDR3 in amino acids: CASSLEGIGKLFF. As DNA, the CDR3 is TGTGCCAGCAGCTTGGAGGGGATCGGAAAACTGTTTTTT.

The chain links TRBV7-3 to TRBJ2-2, with 8 bases lining up with TRBD1. This CDR3 has 15 amino acids. Germline values: CDR1 SGHTA, CDR2 FQGTGA. V lost 9 bases, J lost 3 bases, and 9 bases stayed unmatched. The CDR3 sequence is CASSLQGGHTGELFF. CDR3 nucleotides: TGTGCCAGTTCGTTACAGGGGGGTCACACCGGGGAGCTGTTTTTT.

V is TRBV14 and J is TRBJ2-5; unclear D gene. Germline V gene data show CDR1 as SGHDN and CDR2 as FVKESK. There are 12 residues in the CDR3. Trimming removed 1 base at V and 9 bases at J, with 9 bases between. CDR3: CASSQVSVAQYF. CDR3 DNA sequence: TGTGCCAGCAGCCAAGTGTCAGTAGCCCAGTACTTC.

The CDR3 sequence: CASRTLNTEAFF. The DNA for the CDR3 is TGTGCCAGCAGGACCTTGAACACTGAAGCTTTCTTT. This rearrangement joins TRBV6-5 to TRBJ1-1, with unresolved D. The CDR3 is 12 amino acids. V lost 6 bases to trimming and J lost 0 bases, with 5 bases between them. Germline CDR1 reads MNHEY; CDR2 reads SVGAGI.

Written as DNA, the CDR3 is TGTGCCAGTAGTTTCGTACCCCTAACTAGCGGGCAACCCACAGATACGCAGTATTTT. Its protein product is CASSFVPLTSGQPTDTQYF. V usage is TRBV19 and J usage is TRBJ2-3; 9 bases align to TRBD2. V was pared by 5 bases and J by 2 bases, with 17 bases of the junction left unmatched. There are 19 residues in the CDR3. Germline-derived CDR1 and CDR2 are LNHDA and SQIVND (reference sequence).

The chain uses TRBV7-9 and TRBJ1-2; 9 bases line up with TRBD1. The germline CDR1 and CDR2 sequences are SEHNR and FQNEAQ (reference sequence). V shed 5 bases, J shed 8 bases, and the junction held 12 bases outside the gene matches. The CDR3 is made up of 15 amino acids. The CDR3 is CASSPVDRGLEGYTF. CDR3 DNA sequence: TGTGCCAGCAGCCCCGTAGACAGGGGGTTAGAGGGCTACACCTTC.

V and J are TRBV28 and TRBJ1-2; weak D call: TRBD1 (5 bases). Germline CDR1 is MDHEN and CDR2 is SYDVKM. The CDR3 consists of 15 residues. V lost 6 bases, J lost 2 bases, and 16 bases lay in between. This chain's CDR3 is CASRPGDRGNYGYTF. DNA of the CDR3: TGTGCCAGCAGACCAGGAGATAGGGGAAACTATGGCTACACCTTC.

The V call is TRBV12-5, the J call TRBJ2-2; 8 bases fit TRBD2. Germline-derived CDR1 and CDR2 are LGHNT and FRNRAP. The CDR3 is 15 amino acids. J lost 3 bases, V lost 1 base, and 1 base had no gene match. The DNA of the CDR3 is TGTGCTAGTGGTTTGGCTAGCGGGTACACCGGGGAGCTGTTTTTT. Its translation is CASGLASGYTGELFF.